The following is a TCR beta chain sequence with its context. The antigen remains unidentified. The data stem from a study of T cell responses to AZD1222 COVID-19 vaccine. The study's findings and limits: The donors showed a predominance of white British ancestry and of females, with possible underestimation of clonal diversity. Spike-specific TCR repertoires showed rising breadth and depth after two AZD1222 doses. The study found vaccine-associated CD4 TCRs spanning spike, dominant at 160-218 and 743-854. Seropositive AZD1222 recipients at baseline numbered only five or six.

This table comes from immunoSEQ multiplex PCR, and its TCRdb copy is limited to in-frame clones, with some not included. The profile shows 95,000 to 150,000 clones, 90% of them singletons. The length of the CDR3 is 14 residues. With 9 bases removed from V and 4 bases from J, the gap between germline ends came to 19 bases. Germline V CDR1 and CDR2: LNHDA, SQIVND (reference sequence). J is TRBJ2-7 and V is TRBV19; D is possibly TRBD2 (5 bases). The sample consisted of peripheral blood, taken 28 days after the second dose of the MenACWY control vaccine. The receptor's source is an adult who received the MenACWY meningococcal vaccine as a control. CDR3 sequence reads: CASSEGLGVYEQYF. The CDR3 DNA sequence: TGTGCCAGCAGCGAAGGACTCGGGGTATACGAGCAGTACTTC.